The 2 T cell receptor beta chains listed next were all sequenced from one sample in a study of blood T cells in healthy people across ages. The second PCR ran about 6 to 12 cycles with a sample-barcoded 5' primer and J-beta primers. TCRdb ran MiXCR on the 5' RACE reads and lists one entry per CDR3 protein. Among 750,000 to 950,000 distinct CDR3 sequences listed, 29% were seen once. Another study also made use of these data, one on T cells of mothers and their children.

The sequenced sample was blood. The receptor set was obtained from a woman aged 40 to 50 in good health.

This clonotype was observed a handful of times. The chain is built from TRBV5-1 and TRBJ2-1, with 8 nucleotides matching TRBD1. The V gene end was trimmed by 2 bases and the J gene end by 8 bases; junction bases not matched to a gene: 6. CDR1 and CDR2 (germline): SGHRS, YFSETQ. The CDR3 covers 14 residues. The CDR3 protein is CASSFSGQGDEQFF. The CDR3 region has the DNA TGCGCCAGCAGCTTCTCAGGACAGGGAGATGAGCAGTTCTTC.

This clonotype was observed many times. This sequence joins TRBV5-1 and TRBJ2-6; a weak D match, TRBD2 (6 bases). The CDR3 extends over 16 amino acids. V lost 3 bases to trimming and J lost 4 bases, with 14 bases between them. Germline V gene data show CDR1 as SGHRS and CDR2 as YFSETQ. This CDR3 is CASSSLRRGGANVLTF. CDR3 sequence (DNA): TGCGCCAGCAGCTCTCTCCGACGGGGGGGGGCCAACGTCCTGACTTTC.